These 31 T cell receptor beta chains originate from one sample sequenced in a study of blood T cell repertoires in COVID-19 (TCRdb year 2020). The library was made by the immunoSEQ multiplex PCR assay. Drawn from immuneACCESS, this table holds only the in-frame rearrangements with V and J called that TCRdb kept. Clones are partly lost; checked studies trace under half to an unresolved V gene and leave the rest unexplained. This sample has about 50,000 clones in its table, and about four fifths of those were observed once. 5.5% to 7.5% of the sample belongs to the ten largest clones. Input material: peripheral blood. The receptors were gathered from a man aged 70 or older with active COVID-19.

This clone has only a few counts. The chain has TRBV12-3 or TRBV12-4 and TRBJ2-3; weak D call: TRBD2 (5 bases). The CDR3 spans 13 residues. V shed 4 bases and J shed 3 bases, with 8 bases lying between them. The CDR3 sequence: CASSSRGTDTQYF. As DNA, the CDR3 is TGTGCCAGCAGTTCCCGGGGTACAGATACGCAGTATTTT.

The V call is TRBV6-2 or TRBV6-3, the J call TRBJ2-5; 7 bases line up with TRBD1. Germline lookup yields CDR1 MNHEY and CDR2 SVGEGT. The ends lost 2 bases at V and 2 bases at J; junction bases unmatched: 5. The length of the CDR3 is 15 residues. The chain's CDR3 is CASSYPGTAQETQYF. The CDR3 nucleotides are TGTGCCAGCAGTTACCCGGGGACAGCACAAGAGACCCAGTACTTC.

The gene calls are TRBV4-1 and TRBJ2-2, with 8 bases aligning to TRBD1. With 1 base clipped from V and 3 bases from J, the junction kept 7 bases outside the gene matches. The CDR3 consists of 17 residues. Germline CDR1 is MGHRA and CDR2 is YSYEKL. Here the CDR3 DNA reads TGCGCCAGCAGCCAAGCACCATGGACAGGGTACACCGGGGAGCTGTTTTTT. This encodes CASSQAPWTGYTGELFF.

This rearrangement joins TRBV5-6 to TRBJ2-1; 11 bases fit TRBD1. The germline V gene has CDR1 SGHDT and CDR2 YYEEEE. Trimming at V came to 3 bases and at J to 2 bases, leaving 1 base not matched to a gene. The CDR3 length is 15 residues. DNA for the CDR3: TGTGCCAGCAGCTCGGGACAGGGGGCCTACAATGAGCAGTTCTTC. Protein product: CASSSGQGAYNEQFF.

This chain joins TRBV7-9 and TRBJ2-7; maybe TRBD1 (5 bases). Trimming cost V 2 bases and J 4 bases, with 12 bases left between them. CDR1 is SEHNR, CDR2 FQNEAQ, per germline (reference sequence). This CDR3 is built from 14 residues. CDR3 bases: TGTGCCAGCAGCTTACAAGGGGCAGGGTACGAGCAGTACTTC. This encodes CASSLQGAGYEQYF.

CDR3 sequence reads: CASSRGQGSSPLHF. CDR3 bases: TGTGCCAGCAGCCGAGGACAGGGTAGTTCACCCCTCCACTTT. V and J are TRBV27 and TRBJ1-6, with 8 bases identical to TRBD1. V shed 6 bases and J 9 bases; nucleotides not matched to a gene: 7. This CDR3 has 14 amino acids. Germline lookup yields CDR1 MNHEY and CDR2 SMNVEV (reference sequence).

The chain joins TRBV19 to TRBJ1-6; TRBD1 aligns across 9 bases. Trimming cost V 5 bases and J 6 bases; bases outside gene matches: 2. The germline V gene encodes CDR1 LNHDA and CDR2 SQIVND (reference sequence). The CDR3 has 14 amino acids. The CDR3 region has the DNA TGTGCCAGTAGTCAGGGACAGGGTAATTCACCCCTCCACTTT. It yields the protein CASSQGQGNSPLHF. The full variable domain, its missing parts supplied by reference TRBV19 and TRBJ1-6, is DGGITQSPKYLFRKEGQNVTLSCEQNLNHDAMYWYRQDPGQGLRLIYYSQIVNDFQKGDIAEGYSVSREKKESFPLTVTSAQKNPTAFYLCASSQGQGNSPLHFGNGTRLTVT.

The CDR3 nucleotides are TGCGCCAGCAGCTTGGACACAGGCCCAGATACGCAGTATTTT. It yields the protein CASSLDTGPDTQYF. J is TRBJ2-3 and V is TRBV5-1; D possibly corresponds to TRBD1 (5 bases). The CDR3 sequence is 14 residues long. Deletions cut 0 bases from V and 4 bases from J, with 9 bases between. Germline V lookup: CDR1 SGHRS, CDR2 YFSETQ.

The DNA for the CDR3 is TGTGCCAGCAGTCCGGGACAGAGGTTTGCCTACGAGCAGTACTTC. Protein sequence: CASSPGQRFAYEQYF. This chain links TRBV28 with TRBJ2-7; the match to TRBD1 covers 7 bases. This CDR3 region has 15 residues. Trimming at V came to 5 bases and at J to 2 bases, leaving 9 bases not matched to a gene. Germline CDR1 MDHEN, CDR2 SYDVKM. Full variable domain (missing parts from reference TRBV28 and TRBJ2-7): DVKVTQSSRYLVKRTGEKVFLECVQDMDHENMFWYRQDPGLGLRLIYFSYDVKMKEKGDIPEGYSVSREKKERFSLILESASTNQTSMYLCASSPGQRFAYEQYFGPGTRLTVT.

The chain uses TRBV7-9 and TRBJ2-7, with 10 bases lining up with TRBD1. Germline assignment: CDR1 SEHNR and CDR2 FQNEAQ (reference sequence). The CDR3 covers 13 residues. The V segment lost 3 bases and the J segment 6 bases; nucleotides outside the gene matches: 2. The CDR3 coding sequence is TGTGCCAGCAGCTTGACAGGGGGCGGCGAGCAGTACTTC. Its translation: CASSLTGGGEQYF.

This chain links TRBV7-2 with TRBJ2-5; 8 bases are shared with TRBD2. The germline V gene has CDR1 SGHTA and CDR2 FQGNSA. The CDR3 runs 15 residues. The trim removed 3 bases at V and 5 bases at J, leaving 8 bases unmatched. The CDR3: CASSFNGGARETQYF. The CDR3 region has the DNA TGTGCCAGCAGCTTCAACGGGGGGGCTAGGGAGACCCAGTACTTC.

V and J are TRBV29-1 and TRBJ2-7; D is ambiguous. Trimming shortened V by 3 bases and J by 6 bases, and 12 bases separated the two germline ends. The CDR3 consists of 12 residues. Germline V gene sequence: CDR1 SQVTM, CDR2 ANQGSEA. The CDR3 DNA reads TGCAGCGTTGATTCGGGTGTTTCCGAGCAGTACTTC. This codes for CSVDSGVSEQYF.

This rearrangement joins TRBV27 to TRBJ1-2; D possibly corresponds to TRBD1 (6 bases). CDR3 length equals 16 residues. V lost 0 bases and J 0 bases, leaving 11 bases between the germline ends. CDR1 is MNHEY and CDR2 is SMNVEV in the germline V gene (reference sequence). The CDR3 region is CASSLSTGHPNYGYTF. The DNA for the CDR3 is TGTGCCAGCAGTTTATCTACGGGACATCCTAACTATGGCTACACCTTC.

The CDR3 sequence is CASSVGSVSTDTQYF. In nucleotides, the CDR3 is TGTGCCAGCAGCGTTGGCAGCGTGAGCACAGATACGCAGTATTTT. The chain employs TRBV9 and TRBJ2-3; no definite D call. Trimming stripped 2 bases from V and 0 bases from J, with 10 bases between. Germline loops: CDR1 SGDLS, CDR2 YYNGEE. The CDR3 is 15 residues long. Complete variable domain (other parts from reference TRBV9 and TRBJ2-3): DSGVTQTPKHLITATGQRVTLRCSPRSGDLSVYWYQQSLDQGLQFLIQYYNGEERAKGNILERFSAQQFPDLHSELNLSSLELGDSALYFCASSVGSVSTDTQYFGPGTRLTVL.

The chain carries TRBV5-4 and TRBJ1-1; a weak D match, TRBD1 (5 bases). Germline V lookup: CDR1 SGHNT, CDR2 YYREEE (reference sequence). Trimming stripped 4 bases from V and 3 bases from J, with 13 bases between. This CDR3 has 14 residues. The CDR3 is CASSPGGGDTEAFF. The CDR3 coding sequence is TGTGCCAGCAGCCCGGGGGGAGGGGACACTGAAGCTTTCTTT.

Here the CDR3 reads CASSLDAGVAYGYTF. The CDR3 region has the DNA TGTGCCAGCAGCTTAGATGCAGGGGTCGCCTATGGCTACACCTTC. The rearrangement links TRBV7-9 to TRBJ1-2; weak D call: TRBD1 (6 bases). The CDR3 spans 15 residues. Trimming took 1 base from V and 4 from J, leaving 13 bases between them. Germline loops: CDR1 SEHNR, CDR2 FQNEAQ (reference sequence). The full variable domain, its missing parts supplied by reference TRBV7-9 and TRBJ1-2, is DTGVSQNPRHKITKRGQNVTFRCDPISEHNRLYWYRQTLGQGPEFLTYFQNEAQLEKSRLLSDRFSAERPKGSFSTLEIQRTEQGDSAMYLCASSLDAGVAYGYTFGSGTRLTVV.

This clone was seen a few times. The chain uses TRBV24-1 and TRBJ2-1, with 11 bases lining up with TRBD2. Germline V gene lookup returns CDR1 KGHDR and CDR2 SFDVKD. J gave up 5 bases and V 5 bases, and 13 bases lay outside the gene matches. The CDR3 length is 18 residues. In DNA form, the CDR3 reads TGTGCCACCAGTGCCCGGAAGGGGGGACTAGCGGACAACAATGAGCAGTTCTTC. Translated, it gives CATSARKGGLADNNEQFF.

This rearrangement joins TRBV3-1 (or the pseudogene TRBV3-2) to TRBJ1-2; unclear D gene. CDR1 and CDR2 (germline): LGHDT, YNNKEL (reference sequence). There are 15 residues in the CDR3. V gave up 2 bases and J gave up 4 bases, with 14 bases separating them. CDR3 in amino acids: CASSQTPSAGYGYTF. The CDR3 DNA reads as TGTGCCAGCAGCCAAACCCCCAGTGCGGGCTATGGCTACACCTTC.

This clone was counted once. The rearrangement joins TRBV5-1 to TRBJ2-7; 7 bases align to TRBD1. Germline-derived CDR1 and CDR2 are SGHRS and YFSETQ. This CDR3 is 15 amino acids long. V dropped 7 bases and J dropped 0; count of bases not matched to a gene: 10. The CDR3 coding sequence is TGCGCCAGCGGCCTCCAGGGACAGCCCTCCTACGAGCAGTACTTC. This translates into CASGLQGQPSYEQYF.

The rearrangement uses TRBV7-7 and TRBJ2-3, with D unresolved. CDR1 SSHAT and CDR2 FNYEAQ come from the germline V gene (reference sequence). V was trimmed by 1 base and J by 2 bases, leaving 4 bases between them. This CDR3 has 13 amino acids. CDR3 DNA sequence: TGTGCCAGCAGCTTAGGACTCACAGATACGCAGTATTTT. Amino acids: CASSLGLTDTQYF.

The chain employs TRBV5-8 and TRBJ1-6; D is perhaps TRBD1 (5 bases). Germline lookup yields CDR1 SGHTS and CDR2 YDEGEE. Trimming took off 4 bases at V and 3 bases at J, with 17 bases between the two ends. CDR3 length: 17 amino acids. CDR3 protein: CASSPGSRQSYNSPLHF. The CDR3 coding sequence is TGTGCCAGCAGCCCCGGATCCAGACAGAGCTATAATTCACCCCTCCACTTT.

In DNA, the CDR3 is TGTGCCAGCAGCCGGGACACGGGATCCTACGAGCAGTACTTC. Translating gives CASSRDTGSYEQYF. The chain links TRBV11-1 to TRBJ2-7; D is possibly TRBD1 (6 bases). The CDR3 contains 14 residues. V was shortened by 5 bases and J by 1 base, with 12 bases between the two germline ends. CDR1 is SGHAT, CDR2 FQDESV, per germline (reference sequence).

This rearrangement joins TRBV5-4 to TRBJ2-7; TRBD2 might be the D (6 bases). The CDR3 totals 13 residues. V was shortened by 3 bases and J by 3 bases, with 10 bases between the two germline ends. Looked up from germline, CDR1 is SGHNT and CDR2 is YYREEE (reference sequence). In DNA, the CDR3 is TGTGCCAGCAGCTCCCGTAGCGGCTACGAGCAGTACTTC. Encoded protein: CASSSRSGYEQYF.

V is TRBV10-3 and J is TRBJ2-1, with 9 bases matching TRBD1. CDR1 ENHRY and CDR2 SYGVKD come from the germline V gene. V was clipped by 4 bases and J by 4 bases; unmatched bases: 8. There are 16 residues in the CDR3. The CDR3 DNA reads as TGTGCCATCAGTGCGACCGGGACAGGGATTTACAATGAGCAGTTCTTC. Amino acid sequence: CAISATGTGIYNEQFF.

A single count supports this clone. This chain uses TRBV4-2 with TRBJ1-4, with D hard to call. This CDR3 contains 12 residues. Per germline, CDR1 LGHNA and CDR2 YNFKEQ. Between the trimmed V and J ends, which lost 0 bases and 7 bases, there was a span of 3 bases. In DNA, the CDR3 is TGTGCCAGCAGCCAAGATCTTGAAAAACTGTTTTTT. It specifies CASSQDLEKLFF.

The rearrangement links TRBV11-2 to TRBJ2-5, with D maybe TRBD1 (6 bases). The V end was cut by 0 bases, the J end by 5 bases, with 10 bases between. The CDR3 spans 14 residues. The germline V gene encodes CDR1 SGHAT and CDR2 FQNNGV. The CDR3 DNA follows: TGTGCCAGCAGCTTAGATGGGGGCTACGAGACCCAGTACTTC. As protein: CASSLDGGYETQYF.

Judged by abundance, this clone is medium-sized. This chain links TRBV5-1 with TRBJ1-2, with 7 bases identical to TRBD1. The ends lost 4 bases at V and 4 bases at J; junction bases unmatched: 10. The CDR3 has 15 amino acids. Per the germline V gene, CDR1 is SGHRS and CDR2 is YFSETQ. CDR3 coding DNA: TGCGCCAGCAGCACAGACCCCGGGACAGCCTATGGCTACACCTTC. The encoded protein is CASSTDPGTAYGYTF.

The chain links TRBV5-4 to TRBJ2-2; maybe TRBD2 (5 bases). The CDR3 has 16 amino acids. CDR1 and CDR2 (germline): SGHNT, YYREEE (reference sequence). V was shortened by 4 bases and J by 4 bases, with 17 bases between the two germline ends. The CDR3 bases are TGTGCCAGCAGCCCCGGACTGTTACGTGTCACCGGGGAGCTGTTTTTT. This codes for CASSPGLLRVTGELFF.

The J gene is TRBJ2-7, the V gene TRBV2, with unresolved D. Looked up from germline, CDR1 is SNHLY and CDR2 is FYNNEI. Trimming stripped 8 bases from V and 0 bases from J, with 5 bases between. This CDR3 contains 11 residues. The CDR3 spells CASLSSYEQYF. Written as DNA, the CDR3 is TGTGCCAGCTTGAGCTCCTACGAGCAGTACTTC.

The chain is built from TRBV5-4 and TRBJ1-1; maybe TRBD1 (6 bases). This CDR3 is 15 amino acids long. The germline V gene encodes CDR1 SGHNT and CDR2 YYREEE (reference sequence). Trimming left V 3 bases short and J 1 base short, with 13 bases between. The CDR3 DNA reads as TGTGCCAGCAGCTCTTCAAACAGGGAGAACACTGAAGCTTTCTTT. Translating gives CASSSSNRENTEAFF.

The chain carries TRBV18 and TRBJ1-2, with no clear D. Trimming stripped 1 base from V and 4 bases from J, with 10 bases between. Per germline, CDR1 KGHSH and CDR2 LQKENI. The CDR3 has 14 amino acids. CDR3 in amino acids: CASSPRSASYGYTF. CDR3 DNA: TGTGCCAGCTCACCACGCTCAGCTAGCTATGGCTACACCTTC.